This TCR beta chain is drawn from a study of T cells in Graves' hyperthyroidism and ophthalmopathy. As for the study in general: Blood from the periphery was taken at initial diagnosis, before any treatment.

Researchers took RNA transcripts and amplified the TCR beta CDR3 regions from them. The TCR CDR3 was amplified in a first-round RT-PCR using the HTBI primer set. From the multiplex PCR reads, TCRdb called clonotypes with MiXCR, one entry per CDR3 protein. The sample records about 360,000 distinct CDR3 sequences, less than 15% being singletons. The V gene's germline CDR1 is SQVTM and CDR2 ANQGSEA. V lost 3 bases and J lost 5; bases outside the gene matches: 11. The CDR3 runs 15 residues. This clonotype occurred a few times. In making diagnoses, clinical symptoms, serum thyroxine and TRAb, thyroid ultrasound and orbital computed tomography were all used. Blood dates from first hyperthyroidism diagnosis, before any ophthalmopathy symptoms. Fresh peripheral blood, roughly 9.8 ml of it, supplied the PBMCs.

Sample: blood. The clonotype was recovered from a man aged 30 to 39 with Graves' hyperthyroidism that later progressed to Graves' ophthalmopathy. This sequence joins TRBV29-1 and TRBJ2-3, with 7 bases fitting TRBD1. CDR3 in amino acids: CSVDRGQGMGDTQYF. CDR3 coding DNA: TGCAGCGTTGATAGGGGGCAGGGAATGGGAGATACGCAGTATTTT.